This T cell receptor (beta chain) was recorded in a study of Ad26.COV2.S vaccination and SARS-CoV-2 variants. General observations from the study: Placebo recipients and vaccine recipients were similar in non-spike TCR breadth.

Clones were sequenced by immunoSEQ multiplex PCR, and TCRdb holds only the in-frame ones, with some missing. This sample has 400,000 or so clones; 75% to 90% occur once, and the top ten carry more than 3%. This clone was seen a handful of times. The antigen is not known. This sample's treatment: approximately 18 received Ad26.COV2.S at low or high dose, single or two shots; about 5 received placebo; per-sample allocation not given. Specimen acquisition occurred on day 63 following the initial vaccine or placebo injection. Deletions cut 0 bases from V and 4 bases from J, with 12 bases between. This CDR3 has 15 amino acids. CDR1 is SGHAT, CDR2 FQNNGV, per germline.

The sequence was collected from a person aged 18-65 years who received the Ad26.COV2.S COVID-19 vaccine or a placebo. V usage is TRBV11-2 and J usage is TRBJ1-2, with D tentatively TRBD1 (5 bases). Sequences were derived from peripheral blood, sampled in a trial of Ad26.COV2.S vaccine versus placebo. CDR3 residues: CASSLDWPGAYGYTF. CDR3 nucleotide sequence: TGTGCCAGCAGCTTAGACTGGCCTGGGGCCTATGGCTACACCTTC.